The entry below gives a single TCR beta chain sequence along with its context. Trimming removed 4 bases from V and 0 bases from J, with 13 bases in between. Germline V gives CDR1 SGHRS, CDR2 YFSETQ. The CDR3 length is 15 residues. TCRdb reanalysed the 5' RACE reads using MiXCR and keeps one entry per CDR3 protein. Counted here are 40,000 to 60,000 distinct CDR3 sequences, approximately 14% occurring once; the ten biggest clones make up around 16%. The source of the sample is a study of T cells of healthy individuals. The clonotype comes from a human donor in good health. V gene TRBV5-1 combines with J gene TRBJ1-1; possibly TRBD1 for D (5 bases). The CDR3: CASSQTRGMNTEAFF. The CDR3 DNA is TGCGCCAGCAGCCAGACTCGGGGGATGAACACTGAAGCTTTCTTT.